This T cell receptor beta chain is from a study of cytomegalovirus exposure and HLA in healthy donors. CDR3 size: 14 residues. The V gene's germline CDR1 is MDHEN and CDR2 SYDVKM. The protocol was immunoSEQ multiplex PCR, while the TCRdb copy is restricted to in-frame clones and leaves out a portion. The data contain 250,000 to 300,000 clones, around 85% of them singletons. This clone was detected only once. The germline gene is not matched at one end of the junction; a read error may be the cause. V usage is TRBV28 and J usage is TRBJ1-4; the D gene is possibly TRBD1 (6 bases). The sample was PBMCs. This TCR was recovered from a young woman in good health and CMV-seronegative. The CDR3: CASAWGQANAKLFF. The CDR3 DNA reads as TGTGCCAGCGCTTGGGGGCAGGCGAATGCAAAACTGTTTTTT.